The T cell receptor beta chain described here comes from a study of blood T cell repertoires in COVID-19. Study as a whole: COVID-19 samples collected from the United States, Italy and Spain covered acute and convalescent phases. PBMCs, B-cell-depleted T cells, or T cells provided the cDNA or gDNA that made up the material.

Participant-reported clinical history was the basis for cohort assignment. The method was immunoSEQ multiplex PCR; TCRdb's version includes in-frame clones alone and lacks a portion of them. The sample yields 290,000 or so clones, 85% to 90% seen once. The CDR3 consists of 14 residues. In germline, CDR1 is MDHEN, CDR2 SYDVKM. Trimming took 2 bases from V and 1 from J, leaving 5 bases between them. This TCR came from a woman aged 18-30 years with acute COVID-19. The sequenced sample consisted of PBMCs or T cells enriched from blood (not recorded which). This chain connects TRBV28 to TRBJ2-2, with unresolved D. In DNA, the CDR3 is TGTGCCAGCAGTTTACCCCGGAACACCGGGGAGCTGTTTTTT. It specifies CASSLPRNTGELFF.